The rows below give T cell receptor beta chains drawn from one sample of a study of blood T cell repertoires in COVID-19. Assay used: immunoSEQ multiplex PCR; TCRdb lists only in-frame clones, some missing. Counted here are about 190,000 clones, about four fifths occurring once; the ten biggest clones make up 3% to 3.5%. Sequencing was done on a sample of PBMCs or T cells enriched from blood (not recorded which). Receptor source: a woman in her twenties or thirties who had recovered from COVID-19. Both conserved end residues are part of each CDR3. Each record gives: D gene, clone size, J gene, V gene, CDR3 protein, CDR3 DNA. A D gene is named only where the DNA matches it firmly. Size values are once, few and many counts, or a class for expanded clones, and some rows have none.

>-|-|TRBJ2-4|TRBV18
CASSPRGPKNIQYF
TGTGCCAGCTCACCGAGAGGTCCCAAAAACATTCAGTACTTC
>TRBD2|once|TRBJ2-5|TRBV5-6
CASSLYQRGQETQYF
TGTGCCAGCAGCTTGTATCAGCGGGGGCAAGAGACCCAGTACTTC
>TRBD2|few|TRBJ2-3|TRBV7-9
CASSSGLAGGFSTDTQYF
TGTGCCAGCAGCTCCGGACTAGCGGGGGGGTTCTCCACAGATACGCAGTATTTT
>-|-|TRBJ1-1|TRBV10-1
CASRDTGLGEAFF
TGCGCCAGCAGGGACACAGGGTTGGGTGAAGCTTTCTTT
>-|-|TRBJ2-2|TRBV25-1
CASSEMVRQGHGELFF
TGTGCCAGCAGTGAGATGGTTCGGCAGGGGCACGGGGAGCTGTTTTTT
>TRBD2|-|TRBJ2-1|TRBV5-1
CASSPGTSGGNEQFF
TGCGCCAGCAGCCCGGGGACTAGCGGTGGAAATGAGCAGTTCTTC
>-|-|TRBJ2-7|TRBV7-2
CASSSRRGRYEQYF
TGTGCCAGCAGCTCGAGACGGGGTCGCTACGAGCAGTACTTC
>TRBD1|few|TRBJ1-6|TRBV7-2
CASSLGTGMDSPLHF
TGTGCCAGCAGCCTCGGGACAGGGATGGATTCACCCCTCCACTTT
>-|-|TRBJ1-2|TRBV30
CAWSVLGANYGYTF
TGTGCCTGGAGTGTACTCGGAGCTAACTATGGCTACACCTTC
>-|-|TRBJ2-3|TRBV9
CASSPRAGSTDTQYF
TGTGCCAGCAGCCCCCGTGCCGGTAGCACAGATACGCAGTATTTT
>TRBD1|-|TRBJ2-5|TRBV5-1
CASSPGTGLGAQYF
TGCGCCAGCAGCCCCGGGACAGGACTTGGGGCCCAGTACTTC
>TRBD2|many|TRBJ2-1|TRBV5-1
CASSDGTSGLSYNEQFF
TGCGCCAGCAGCGACGGGACTAGCGGGCTTTCCTACAATGAGCAGTTCTTC
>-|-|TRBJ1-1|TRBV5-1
CASSLALSSNTEAFF
TGCGCCAGCAGCTTGGCCCTGTCTTCGAACACTGAAGCTTTCTTT
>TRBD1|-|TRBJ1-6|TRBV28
CAIKSGDRGISYNSPLHF
TGTGCCATCAAGTCAGGGGACAGGGGGATCTCCTATAATTCACCCCTCCACTTT
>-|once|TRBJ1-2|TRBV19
CASSIYAQENYGYTF
TGTGCCAGTAGTATCTACGCCCAGGAAAACTATGGCTACACCTTC
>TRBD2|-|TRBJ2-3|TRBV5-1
CASSTTSGQDTQYF
TGCGCCAGCAGCACGACTAGCGGGCAAGATACGCAGTATTTT
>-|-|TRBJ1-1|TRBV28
CASSSWVKTGNTEAFF
TGTGCCAGCAGTTCCTGGGTAAAAACAGGGAACACTGAAGCTTTCTTT
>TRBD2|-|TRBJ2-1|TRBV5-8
CASSFREGYNEQFF
TGTGCCAGCAGCTTCAGGGAGGGGTACAATGAGCAGTTCTTC
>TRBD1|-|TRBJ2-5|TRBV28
CASKTTGPRETQYF
TGTGCCAGCAAAACGACAGGGCCTAGAGAGACCCAGTACTTC
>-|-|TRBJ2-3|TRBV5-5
CASSPGLDTQYF
TGTGCCAGCAGCCCTGGGCTAGATACGCAGTATTTT
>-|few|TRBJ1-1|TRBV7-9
CASSPKGGLNTEAFF
TGTGCCAGCAGCCCGAAGGGGGGGTTGAACACTGAAGCTTTCTTT
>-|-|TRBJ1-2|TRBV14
CASSQDEILNYGYTF
TGTGCCAGCAGCCAAGATGAGATATTAAACTATGGCTACACCTTC
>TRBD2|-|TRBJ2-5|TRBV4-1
CASSQDWGTSGGETQYF
TGCGCCAGCAGCCAAGATTGGGGGACTAGCGGGGGTGAGACCCAGTACTTC
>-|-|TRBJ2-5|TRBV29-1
CSVGAGLALETQYF
TGCAGCGTTGGAGCGGGCCTAGCCTTGGAGACCCAGTACTTC
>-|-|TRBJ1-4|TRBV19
CASTGTAGEKLFF
TGTGCCAGTACCGGGACCGCGGGGGAAAAACTGTTTTTT
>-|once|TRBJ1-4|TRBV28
CASRVQGGAHEKLFF
TGTGCCAGCAGGGTACAAGGGGGGGCTCATGAAAAACTGTTTTTT
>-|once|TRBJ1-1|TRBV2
CASRAFGGTRTEAFF
TGTGCCAGCAGAGCCTTTGGCGGGACCCGAACTGAAGCTTTCTTT
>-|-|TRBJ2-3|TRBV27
CASSFGRLRTDTQYF
TGTGCCAGCAGTTTCGGTCGTCTACGCACAGATACGCAGTATTTT
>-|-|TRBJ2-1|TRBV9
CASSVSAGFMNEQFF
TGTGCCAGCAGCGTATCCGCGGGATTCATGAATGAGCAGTTCTTC
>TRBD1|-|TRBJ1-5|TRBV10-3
CAISVGQGANQPQHF
TGTGCCATCAGTGTCGGACAGGGGGCTAATCAGCCCCAGCATTTT
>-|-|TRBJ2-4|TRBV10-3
CAISERLQGTSGAKNIQYF
TGTGCCATCAGTGAAAGGCTACAGGGAACTTCGGGGGCCAAAAACATTCAGTACTTC
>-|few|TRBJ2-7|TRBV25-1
CASSGPIRVDFEQYF
TGTGCCAGCAGTGGGCCCATCAGGGTGGATTTCGAGCAGTACTTC
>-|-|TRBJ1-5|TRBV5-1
CASSLGGGSNQPQHF
TGCGCCAGCAGTCTGGGGGGTGGGAGCAATCAGCCCCAGCATTTT
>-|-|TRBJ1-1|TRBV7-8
CASSFSVGESEAFF
TGTGCCAGCAGTTTTTCGGTTGGGGAGTCTGAAGCTTTCTTT
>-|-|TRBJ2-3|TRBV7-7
CASSSAGTDTQYF
TGTGCTAGCAGCTCTGCAGGGACAGATACGCAGTATTTT
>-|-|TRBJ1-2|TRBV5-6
CASSLVSVQGYGYTF
TGTGCCAGCAGCTTAGTCAGCGTACAGGGTTATGGCTACACCTTC
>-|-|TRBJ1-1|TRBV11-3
CASSFEGNTEAFF
TGTGCCAGCAGCTTTGAGGGCAACACTGAAGCTTTCTTT
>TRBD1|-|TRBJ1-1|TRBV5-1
CASSLQGAGSTEAFF
TGCGCCAGCAGCCTTCAGGGGGCGGGCTCAACTGAAGCTTTCTTT
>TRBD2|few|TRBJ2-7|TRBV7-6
CASSLFASGSYEQYF
TGTGCCAGCAGCTTATTCGCTAGCGGTTCCTACGAGCAGTACTTC
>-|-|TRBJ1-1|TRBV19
CASSVHRMNTEAFF
TGTGCCAGTAGTGTACACCGAATGAACACTGAAGCTTTCTTT
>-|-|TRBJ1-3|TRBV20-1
CSALSGNTIYF
TGCAGTGCTCTATCTGGAAACACCATATATTTT
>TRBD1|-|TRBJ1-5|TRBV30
CAWWDRVNQPQHF
TGTGCCTGGTGGGACAGGGTCAATCAGCCCCAGCATTTT